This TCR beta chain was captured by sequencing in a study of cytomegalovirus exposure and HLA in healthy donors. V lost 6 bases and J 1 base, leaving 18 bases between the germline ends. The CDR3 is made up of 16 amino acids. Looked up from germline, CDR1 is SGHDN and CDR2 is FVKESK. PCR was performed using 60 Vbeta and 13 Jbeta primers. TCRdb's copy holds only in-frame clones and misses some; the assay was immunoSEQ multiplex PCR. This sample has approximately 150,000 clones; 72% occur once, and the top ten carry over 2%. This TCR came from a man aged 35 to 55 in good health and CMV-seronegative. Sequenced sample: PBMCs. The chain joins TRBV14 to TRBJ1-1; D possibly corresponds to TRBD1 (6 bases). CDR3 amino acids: CASRHREGMKNTEAFF. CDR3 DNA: TGTGCCAGCAGGCACAGGGAGGGGATGAAGAACACTGAAGCTTTCTTT.